The clone carrying this TCR beta chain showed up just a few times. Its antigen remains unknown. The sorted Tregs were CD4+CD25+CD127-/low cells. V dropped 6 bases and J dropped 9; count of bases not matched to a gene: 8. Germline V lookup: CDR1 MNHEY, CDR2 SVGEGT. The CDR3 spans 13 residues. Study-level results: Greatest tumor Treg TCR overlap was with tumor naive CD4+ cells. The TCR gene usage of tumor memory CD4+ T cells clustered together with blood and lymph node memory CD4+ cells and with lymph node naive CD4+ cells.

Full-length variable regions came from constant-region reverse primers plus semi-nested Nested Universal Primer A PCR. TCRdb called the 5' RACE reads again in MiXCR, with one record for every CDR3 protein. Altogether fewer than 65,000 distinct CDR3 sequences are present, around 20% being singletons, with the ten largest covering roughly 3.2%. The origin of this receptor is a female donor with breast cancer. Material for sequencing was tumor-infiltrating Tregs sorted from the breast tumor. This chain connects TRBV6-2 or TRBV6-3 to TRBJ2-1; 7 positions agree with TRBD1. In DNA form, the CDR3 reads TGTGCCAGCAGGCCGGGACAGACGGTTGAGCAGTTCTTC. Encoded protein: CASRPGQTVEQFF.